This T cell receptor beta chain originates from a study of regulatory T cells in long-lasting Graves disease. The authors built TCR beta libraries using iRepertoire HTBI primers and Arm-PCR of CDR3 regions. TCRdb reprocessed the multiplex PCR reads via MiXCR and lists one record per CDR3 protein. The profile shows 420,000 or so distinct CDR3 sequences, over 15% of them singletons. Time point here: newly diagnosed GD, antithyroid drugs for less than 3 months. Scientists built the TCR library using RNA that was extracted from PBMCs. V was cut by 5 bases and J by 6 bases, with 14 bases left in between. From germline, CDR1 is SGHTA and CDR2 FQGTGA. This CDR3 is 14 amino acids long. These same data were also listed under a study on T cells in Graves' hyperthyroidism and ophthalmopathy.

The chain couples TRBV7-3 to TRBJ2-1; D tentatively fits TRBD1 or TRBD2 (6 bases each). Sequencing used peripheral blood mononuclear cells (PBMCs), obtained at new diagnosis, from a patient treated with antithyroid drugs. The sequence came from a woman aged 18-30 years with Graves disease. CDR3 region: CASSTLRGRNEQFF. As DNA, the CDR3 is TGTGCCAGCAGCACCCTACGGGGGCGCAATGAGCAGTTCTTC.